The clone carrying this T cell receptor beta chain was detected only once. Its antigen is still unknown. The source of the sample is a study of shared clonotypes between healthy human individuals. Donors were healthy HIV-negative adults without recently reported acute infections or vaccinations. General study points: At large depth, rarefaction still showed sorted-subset sequencing to be incomplete. Relative to their counterparts shared across all four donors, non-shared clonotypes exhibited diminished generation probabilities.

Germline CDR1 and CDR2: LNHDA and SQIVND (reference sequence). V lost 4 bases to trimming and J lost 0 bases, with 12 bases between them. This CDR3 has 16 residues. This table comes from immunoSEQ multiplex PCR, and its TCRdb copy is limited to in-frame clones, with some not included. This sample carries fewer than 850,000 clones, 72% of them seen once, and the ten largest clones take about 1.8%. This sequence was found in a woman aged 25 to 39 in good health. Source material: memory CD4+ T cells sorted from blood. Subset meaning: CD45RA-negative fraction. The V and J genes are TRBV19 and TRBJ1-4; possibly TRBD1 for D (5 bases). CDR3 sequence reads: CASSTRDAATNEKLFF. CDR3 in DNA: TGTGCCAGTAGTACACGGGACGCCGCAACTAATGAAAAACTGTTTTTT.